The 19 T cell receptor beta chains below were found in one sample sequenced in a study of ipilimumab plus nivolumab after autologous stem cell transplantation. TCRdb's copy holds only in-frame clones and misses some; the assay was immunoSEQ multiplex PCR. The data contain about 9,800 clones, nearly 70% of them seen just once; the ten biggest clones take up 15% to 20%. The material sequenced was PBMCs, taken in a trial of ipilimumab plus nivolumab as post-transplant consolidation. These receptors came from a female donor with multiple myeloma.

This chain links TRBV9 with TRBJ2-7; D gene unclear. In germline, CDR1 is SGDLS, CDR2 YYNGEE. The V and J ends lost 0 bases and 2 bases respectively, with 6 bases between them. CDR3 size: 13 residues. CDR3 loop: CASSVASTYEQYF. CDR3 nucleotide sequence: TGTGCCAGCAGCGTAGCAAGTACCTACGAGCAGTACTTC.

Here the CDR3 DNA reads TGTGCCAGCAGCTATACCGGGACAGGGATGAATGAGCAGTTCTTC. This translates into CASSYTGTGMNEQFF. The genes are TRBV7-9 and TRBJ2-1; TRBD1 aligns across 9 bases. The CDR3 totals 15 residues. V was clipped by 4 bases and J by 7 bases; unmatched bases: 8. Germline V gene sequence: CDR1 SEHNR, CDR2 FQNEAQ (reference sequence).

To note about this clone: The same CDR3 also results from other DNA sequences found in this sample. This chain uses TRBV6-6 with TRBJ2-7; the D call may be TRBD1 or TRBD2 (5 bases each). V dropped 2 bases and J dropped 7 bases, with 6 bases sitting between them. Germline lookup yields CDR1 MNHNY and CDR2 SVGAGI (reference sequence). The CDR3 is made up of 11 amino acids. The CDR3 coding sequence is TGTGCCAGCAGTTACGGGGGTGAGCAGTACTTC. It specifies CASSYGGEQYF.

This chain links TRBV10-2 with TRBJ2-2; D is tentatively TRBD1 or TRBD2 (5 bases each). Deletions cut 6 bases from V and 3 bases from J, with 8 bases between. CDR1 WSHSY and CDR2 SAAADI come from the germline V gene. The CDR3 covers 13 residues. The CDR3 DNA is TGCGCCAGCAGGGGACCTTACACCGGGGAGCTGTTTTTT. It encodes CASRGPYTGELFF.

V gene TRBV27 combines with J gene TRBJ2-1; D remains ambiguous. The CDR3 loop spans 16 amino acids. V was clipped by 0 bases and J by 5 bases, with 14 bases between them. Germline-derived CDR1 and CDR2 are MNHEY and SMNVEV (reference sequence). The CDR3 region is CASSLSWRLENNEQFF. CDR3 in DNA: TGTGCCAGCAGTTTATCGTGGCGTTTGGAAAACAATGAGCAGTTCTTC.

This chain connects TRBV4-2 to TRBJ2-7; D unclear. V lost 4 bases and J 7 bases, leaving 14 bases between the germline ends. From germline, CDR1 is LGHNA and CDR2 YNFKEQ. The CDR3 is 13 residues long. The CDR3 is CASSLGWGAEQYF. The CDR3 DNA reads TGTGCCAGCAGCCTAGGGTGGGGTGCTGAGCAGTACTTC.

This clone was counted only a few times. This sequence joins TRBV7-2 and TRBJ2-7, with 11 bases fitting TRBD2. This CDR3 contains 16 residues. V gave up 5 bases and J gave up 2 bases; unmatched junction bases: 8. Germline loops: CDR1 SGHTA, CDR2 FQGNSA. The CDR3 DNA sequence: TGTGCCAGCAGCCCTTCCGGACTAGCGGGTACCTACGAGCAGTACTTC. As protein: CASSPSGLAGTYEQYF. Complete variable domain (other parts from reference TRBV7-2 and TRBJ2-7): GAGVSQSPSNKVTEKGKDVELRCDPISGHTALYWYRQSLGQGLEFLIYFQGNSAPDKSGLPSDRFSAERTGGSVSTLTIQRTQQEDSAVYLCASSPSGLAGTYEQYFGPGTRLTVT.

The chain is built from TRBV10-3 and TRBJ2-5; unclear D gene. Germline V gene lookup returns CDR1 ENHRY and CDR2 SYGVKD. V gave up 2 bases and J gave up 5 bases, with 15 bases separating them. The CDR3 runs 15 residues. This CDR3 reads CAISEESSRWETQYF. The CDR3 nucleotides are TGTGCCATCAGTGAGGAGTCATCACGCTGGGAGACCCAGTACTTC.

The genes are TRBV6-5 and TRBJ1-2, with 9 bases fitting TRBD1. The V segment lost 4 bases and the J segment 7 bases; nucleotides outside the gene matches: 10. This CDR3 has 15 amino acids. Germline assignment: CDR1 MNHEY and CDR2 SVGAGI. CDR3 DNA: TGTGCCAGCAGTTCCAGACCGGGACAGGGTTCTGGCTACACCTTC. Translating it yields CASSSRPGQGSGYTF.

This clone came up a few times. This chain joins TRBV10-1 and TRBJ1-2; D is unclear. The CDR3 covers 13 residues. The V end was cut by 1 base, the J end by 2 bases, with 5 bases between. Germline-derived CDR1 and CDR2 are WNHNN and SYGVQD (reference sequence). The CDR3 coding sequence is TGCGCCAGCAGTGAGTTGGTAAACTATGGCTACACCTTC. This sequence encodes CASSELVNYGYTF.

The genes are TRBV6-1 and TRBJ2-1; 9 nucleotides line up with TRBD2. With 5 bases clipped from V and 0 bases from J, the junction kept 2 bases outside the gene matches. The CDR3 sequence is 15 residues long. CDR1 is MNHNS, CDR2 SASEGT, per germline. This chain's CDR3 is CASSMTSGSYNEQFF. CDR3 DNA sequence: TGTGCCAGCAGTATGACTAGCGGCTCCTACAATGAGCAGTTCTTC.

As concerns this clone: An end of the junction does not agree with germline; a read error may underlie this. The V and J genes are TRBV7-2 and TRBJ1-3; TRBD1 agrees at 7 bases. The CDR3 totals 15 residues. Germline values: CDR1 SGHTA, CDR2 FQGNSA. The CDR3: CANSQAGGTGNTIYF. DNA for the CDR3: TGTGCCAACAGCCAGGCAGGGGGTACCGGAAACACCATATATTTT.

The chain uses TRBV2 and TRBJ1-2; 9 bases map to TRBD1. The length of the CDR3 is 15 residues. CDR1 and CDR2 (germline): SNHLY, FYNNEI. The V and J ends lost 5 bases and 1 base, in that order; junction bases with no gene match: 5. This CDR3 reads CASSLDRGLNYGYTF. As DNA, the CDR3 is TGTGCCAGCAGTTTGGACAGGGGCCTTAACTATGGCTACACCTTC.

This chain connects TRBV19 to TRBJ1-5; 8 nucleotides align to TRBD1. J was trimmed by 7 bases and V by 4 bases; bases with no gene match: 9. Per germline, CDR1 LNHDA and CDR2 SQIVND (reference sequence). The CDR3 has 15 residues. CDR3 sequence reads: CASSTPRQGYQPQHF. The CDR3 bases are TGTGCCAGTAGTACCCCCAGACAGGGGTACCAGCCCCAGCATTTT.

V and J are TRBV21-1 and TRBJ2-2. TRBV21-1 has pseudogene status. The CDR3 totals 18 residues. DNA of the CDR3: TGTGCCAGCAGCGAGCCTTCTGGATGCCCCAGGAACACCGGGGAGCTGTTTTTT. This translates into CASSEPSGCPRNTGELFF.

The chain carries TRBV5-4 and TRBJ2-2; 14 bases align to TRBD2. This CDR3 has 17 residues. Looked up from germline, CDR1 is SGHNT and CDR2 is YYREEE (reference sequence). J lost 5 bases, V lost 4 bases, and 7 bases had no gene match. CDR3 DNA: TGTGCCAGCAGCAGGGGACTAGCGGGAGATCAGACCGGGGAGCTGTTTTTT. Its translation: CASSRGLAGDQTGELFF. Looking up the rest from reference TRBV5-4 and TRBJ2-2 gives the full variable domain: ETGVTQSPTHLIKTRGQQVTLRCSSQSGHNTVSWYQQALGQGPQFIFQYYREEENGRGNFPPRFSGLQFPNYSSELNVNALELDDSALYLCASSRGLAGDQTGELFFGEGSRLTVL.

The rearrangement links TRBV5-4 to TRBJ1-2; D not certain. Per germline, CDR1 SGHNT and CDR2 YYREEE (reference sequence). Trimming removed 0 bases from V and 8 bases from J, with 8 bases in between. The CDR3 length is 12 residues. The CDR3 sequence: CASSLETRGYTF. CDR3 nucleotides: TGTGCCAGCAGCTTGGAGACAAGGGGCTACACCTTC.

In this sample, this clone turned up a few times. V and J are TRBV29-1 and TRBJ1-2; 10 bases fit TRBD1. The ends lost 5 bases at V and 7 bases at J; junction bases unmatched: 4. The CDR3 sequence is 12 residues long. Germline CDR1 reads SQVTM; CDR2 reads ANQGSEA. The CDR3, as DNA: TGCAGCGTTCGGGGACAGGGGAGTGGCTACACCTTC. Its protein is CSVRGQGSGYTF.

The rearrangement joins TRBV28 to TRBJ2-7, with 12 bases lining up with TRBD2. After removal of 5 bases from V and 3 bases from J, the junction contained 5 bases not matched to a gene. The CDR3 contains 15 residues. The germline V gene has CDR1 MDHEN and CDR2 SYDVKM. CDR3 region: CASSAQTSGSYEQYF. The CDR3 nucleotides read TGTGCCAGCAGTGCCCAGACTAGCGGGAGCTACGAGCAGTACTTC.